This passage covers 27 T cell receptor beta chains from one sample sequenced in a study of blood T cells in healthy people across ages. The use of a sample-barcoded 5' primer and a J-beta primer mix characterized a second PCR of about 7 to 12 cycles. TCRdb independently ran MiXCR on the 5' RACE reads; one entry per CDR3 protein. The sample lists about 1.7 million distinct CDR3 sequences; approximately 30% were seen once. Source material: blood. The source is a woman aged 25-40 years in good health.

This chain links TRBV2 with TRBJ2-5; 7 bases align to TRBD2. Germline CDR1 SNHLY, CDR2 FYNNEI. V was pared by 3 bases and J by 1 base, with 5 bases of the junction left unmatched. The CDR3 length is 15 residues. For the CDR3, the DNA is TGTGCCAGCAGTGACCAGCGGGGATCCCAAGAGACCCAGTACTTC. This encodes CASSDQRGSQETQYF.

The chain carries TRBV4-1 and TRBJ1-5; weak D call: TRBD1 (6 bases). The CDR3 is made up of 17 amino acids. From germline, CDR1 is MGHRA and CDR2 YSYEKL. V lost 1 base and J lost 9, with 22 bases in between. In DNA, the CDR3 is TGCGCCAGCAGCCAAGTTTGGACAGAGGGGGTAATGACGCCCCAGCATTTT. Translation: CASSQVWTEGVMTPQHF.

V gene TRBV5-5 combines with J gene TRBJ2-7; no definite D call. The germline V gene encodes CDR1 SGHKS and CDR2 YYEKEE (reference sequence). The CDR3 has 14 amino acids. Trimming took off 7 bases at V and 1 base at J, with 15 bases between the two ends. The CDR3 region has the DNA TGTGCCAGCGGGCTCGGTTTCAGGTCCTACGAGCAGTACTTC. It codes for CASGLGFRSYEQYF.

In this sample, this clonotype turned up many times. This chain uses TRBV7-3 with TRBJ2-7, with TRBD1 identical over 8 bases. The CDR3 loop spans 15 amino acids. CDR1 and CDR2 from the germline V gene are SGHTA and FQGTGA. V trimming: 5 bases; J trimming: 2 bases; junction bases outside the gene matches: 8. The CDR3 protein is CASSTWTGNTYEQYF. The CDR3 DNA sequence: TGTGCCAGCAGCACCTGGACAGGGAACACCTACGAGCAGTACTTC.

This chain links TRBV6-2 or TRBV6-3 with TRBJ2-4; TRBD2 might be the D (6 bases). The DNA end is more similar to TRBJ2-1, so the J call may be wrong. Germline assignment: CDR1 MNHEY and CDR2 SVGEGT. CDR3 size: 18 residues. CDR3 nucleotides: TGTGCCAGCAGTTGCTCGAACCGGCGGGGAGTAGCCAAAAACATTCAGTTCTTC. Protein product: CASSCSNRRGVAKNIQFF.

The chain couples TRBV7-2 to TRBJ1-2; D is unclear. The CDR3 length is 17 residues. V lost 3 bases and J lost 0, with 17 bases in between. The germline gives CDR1 SGHTA, CDR2 FQGNSA. The CDR3 nucleotides are TGTGCCAGCAGCTTTCTTTTAGGTTTGGCCTCTAACTATGGCTACACCTTC. It is translated as CASSFLLGLASNYGYTF. Full variable domain (missing parts from reference TRBV7-2 and TRBJ1-2): GAGVSQSPSNKVTEKGKDVELRCDPISGHTALYWYRQSLGQGLEFLIYFQGNSAPDKSGLPSDRFSAERTGGSVSTLTIQRTQQEDSAVYLCASSFLLGLASNYGYTFGSGTRLTVV.

There are a few counts of this clonotype. V and J are TRBV6-2 or TRBV6-3 and TRBJ1-1, with D hard to call. With 2 bases removed from V and 3 bases from J, the gap between germline ends came to 10 bases. CDR3 length: 14 amino acids. The germline V gene has CDR1 MNHEY and CDR2 SVGEGT. CDR3 region: CASSYALKYTEAFF. CDR3 sequence (DNA): TGTGCCAGCAGTTACGCCTTAAAGTACACTGAAGCTTTCTTT.

The table lists this clonotype with a count of one. A read error may explain this, as a much larger clone is one base away. The chain couples TRBV5-1 to TRBJ2-1, with D perhaps being TRBD1 or TRBD2 (5 bases each). The CDR3 loop spans 15 amino acids. Germline CDR1 is SGHRS and CDR2 is YFSETQ. The CDR3: CASSLVVGTYSEQFF. The CDR3 DNA is TGCGCCAGCAGCTTGGTAGTCGGGACCTACAGTGAGCAGTTCTTC.

With regard to this clonotype: Since the CDR3 does not end with the conserved phenylalanine or tryptophan, this likely comes from a read error. The gene calls are TRBV3-1 and TRBJ1-6; D perhaps matches TRBD1 (5 bases). The germline V and J ends were trimmed by 5 bases and 10 bases, with 9 bases remaining between them. The germline V gene encodes CDR1 LGHDT and CDR2 YNNKEL (reference sequence). The CDR3 has 12 amino acids. The CDR3, as DNA: TGTGCCAGCAGCGCTCGACAGTCACCCCTCCACTGT. It codes for CASSARQSPLHC.

The rearrangement uses TRBV2 and TRBJ1-5; D is uncertain. The germline V gene encodes CDR1 SNHLY and CDR2 FYNNEI. Between the trimmed V and J ends, which lost 8 bases and 1 base, there was a span of 15 bases. This CDR3 has 15 residues. As DNA, the CDR3 is TGTGCCAGCTGCCGGGGAGGATTGAGCAATCAGCCCCAGCATTTT. Residues: CASCRGGLSNQPQHF.

The chain is built from TRBV7-8 and TRBJ1-4; D not resolved. There are 17 residues in the CDR3. Trimming pared 3 bases from V and 0 bases from J, leaving 14 bases between. Germline V lookup: CDR1 SGHVS, CDR2 FQNEAQ. CDR3 sequence (DNA): TGTGCCAGCAGCTTGGCAAGGCGGCGCGCAACTAATGAAAAACTGTTTTTT. This gives the protein CASSLARRRATNEKLFF.

On this clonotype: A much bigger clone sits one base away, suggesting this may be a read error. The J gene is TRBJ1-1, the V gene TRBV5-4; tentative D call: TRBD1 (5 bases). The CDR3 loop spans 15 amino acids. V lost 0 bases, J lost 11 bases, and 20 bases lay in between. Germline-derived CDR1 and CDR2 are SGHNT and YYREEE (reference sequence). The CDR3 protein is CASSLDIGAGERAFF. DNA of the CDR3: TGTGCCAGCAGCTTGGATATCGGGGCCGGGGAGAGGGCTTTCTTT.

This clonotype was detected only a few times. The chain recombines TRBV15 with TRBJ1-4; a weak D match, TRBD1 (6 bases). Germline CDR1 and CDR2: LNHNV and YYDKDF (reference sequence). The CDR3 runs to 15 residues. Trimming shortened V by 3 bases and J by 8 bases, and 16 bases separated the two germline ends. The CDR3 is CATSSHGQLTEKLFF. CDR3 bases: TGTGCCACCAGCAGCCATGGACAGTTAACCGAAAAACTGTTTTTT.

A remark on this clonotype: Just one base apart from a much larger clone, this may be a read error. This sequence joins TRBV5-1 and TRBJ2-1; 11 positions match TRBD2. The end of the DNA aligns better with TRBJ2-7, so the J call may be wrong. CDR1 is SGHRS, CDR2 YFSETQ, per germline. The CDR3 has 14 amino acids. CDR3 bases: TGCGCCAGCAGGACTAGCGGGGATCGGAATGAGCAGTACTTC. Its translation is CASRTSGDRNEQYF.

The V call is TRBV2, the J call TRBJ1-1; D uncertain. V was pared by 8 bases and J by 3 bases, with 10 bases between. Germline assignment: CDR1 SNHLY and CDR2 FYNNEI. CDR3 length: 12 amino acids. The chain's CDR3 is CASLGFYTEAFF. The DNA of the CDR3 is TGTGCCAGCCTGGGTTTTTACACTGAAGCTTTCTTT.

In this sample, this clonotype turned up many times. The gene calls are TRBV7-9 and TRBJ2-7; maybe TRBD2 (6 bases). Germline lookup yields CDR1 SEHNR and CDR2 FQNEAQ (reference sequence). The CDR3 covers 13 residues. V was shortened by 4 bases and J by 3 bases, with 10 bases between the two germline ends. CDR3 sequence: CASSSAGSYEQYF. DNA of the CDR3: TGTGCCAGCAGCTCCGCGGGGAGCTACGAGCAGTACTTC.

This clonotype was seen once. A read error may account for a junction end that differs from germline. The rearrangement joins TRBV9 to TRBJ2-2; unclear D gene. Germline loops: CDR1 SGDLS, CDR2 YYNGEE. This CDR3 is 15 amino acids long. The CDR3 is CASSVLGSNTGELFF. In DNA, the CDR3 is TGTGCCAGCAGCGTGCTGGGGTCGAACACCGGAGAGCTGTTTTTT.

This clonotype showed up just a few times. The chain joins TRBV5-5 to TRBJ2-2; 9 positions match TRBD1. Unmatched junction bases numbered 5, after V lost 4 bases and J lost 4 bases. Germline assignment: CDR1 SGHKS and CDR2 YYEKEE (reference sequence). The CDR3 loop spans 15 amino acids. The CDR3 DNA is TGTGCCAGCAGCCTGAACAGGGGGCTCACCGGGGAGCTGTTTTTT. This encodes CASSLNRGLTGELFF.

The chain is built from TRBV19 and TRBJ1-5; 7 bases agree with TRBD1. Germline assignment: CDR1 LNHDA and CDR2 SQIVND (reference sequence). The CDR3 consists of 14 residues. Unmatched junction bases numbered 9, after V lost 9 bases and J lost 4 bases. The CDR3 DNA reads as TGTGCCAGCAACACAGGGGCGGATAATCAGCCCCAGCATTTT. This sequence encodes CASNTGADNQPQHF.

The V and J genes are TRBV4-2 and TRBJ1-2; D perhaps matches TRBD1 (6 bases). Per germline, CDR1 LGHNA and CDR2 YNFKEQ. This CDR3 has 13 amino acids. With 9 bases removed from V and 4 bases from J, the gap between germline ends came to 15 bases. Written as DNA, the CDR3 is TGTGCCAGTACCAGAACAGGGACCTATGGCTACACCTTC. Encoded protein: CASTRTGTYGYTF.

This clonotype has a handful of counts. The CDR3 DNA follows: TGTGCCAGCAGTGAGACCTGGAACTATGGCTACACCTTC. This gives the protein CASSETWNYGYTF. The V and J genes are TRBV6-5 and TRBJ1-2; D gene uncertain. The CDR3 loop spans 13 amino acids. V was cut by 5 bases and J by 2 bases, with 9 bases left in between. CDR1 is MNHEY, CDR2 SVGAGI, per germline.

The V gene is TRBV7-3, the J gene TRBJ2-2, with D maybe TRBD1 (6 bases). The CDR3 is made up of 16 amino acids. V shed 0 bases and J shed 3 bases, with 11 bases lying between them. CDR1 is SGHTA and CDR2 is FQGTGA in the germline V gene. The CDR3 nucleotides are TGTGCCAGCAGCTTAACTGGGGGCGTGGACACCGGGGAGCTGTTTTTT. It encodes CASSLTGGVDTGELFF. Looking up the rest from reference TRBV7-3 and TRBJ2-2 gives the full variable domain: GAGVSQTPSNKVTEKGKYVELRCDPISGHTALYWYRQSLGQGPEFLIYFQGTGAADDSGLPNDRFFAVRPEGSVSTLKIQRTERGDSAVYLCASSLTGGVDTGELFFGEGSRLTVL.

This sequence joins TRBV5-1 and TRBJ2-2; D remains ambiguous. The V end was cut by 2 bases, the J end by 3 bases, with 11 bases between. This CDR3 has 15 residues. In germline, CDR1 is SGHRS, CDR2 YFSETQ. The CDR3 sequence is CASSFGPVHTGELFF. CDR3 nucleotide sequence: TGCGCCAGCAGCTTTGGGCCAGTCCACACCGGGGAGCTGTTTTTT.

The chain links TRBV15 to TRBJ2-1; the D gene could be TRBD1 or TRBD2 (7 bases each). The ends were cut back, 5 bases at V and 9 bases at J, with 20 bases in the middle. CDR1 LNHNV and CDR2 YYDKDF come from the germline V gene (reference sequence). The CDR3 contains 15 residues. CDR3 sequence (DNA): TGTGCCACCAGCGGGGGGGGCAGGGGGATAGGTGAGCAGTTCTTC. This codes for CATSGGGRGIGEQFF.

Turning to this clonotype: One end of the junction fails to match germline, which may point to a read error. The V call is TRBV4-1, the J call TRBJ1-2, with D uncertain. CDR1 and CDR2 (germline): MGHRA, YSYEKL. CDR3 length: 16 amino acids. For the CDR3, the DNA is TGCGTCAGCAGTAGAGGCCAGTCGGATATCAACTATGGCTACACCTTC. This gives the protein CVSSRGQSDINYGYTF.

This clonotype was detected only a few times. The V call is TRBV3-1, the J call TRBJ1-1; D uncertain. Trimming removed 8 bases from V and 1 base from J, with 11 bases in between. This CDR3 has 13 amino acids. Germline values: CDR1 LGHDT, CDR2 YNNKEL (reference sequence). CDR3 sequence: CASSPAENTEAFF. The CDR3 region has the DNA TGTGCCAGCTCACCGGCGGAGAACACTGAAGCTTTCTTT.

The V and J genes are TRBV29-1 and TRBJ1-1; no clear D. Germline V lookup: CDR1 SQVTM, CDR2 ANQGSEA. V was cut by 5 bases and J by 0 bases, with 16 bases left in between. The CDR3 sequence is 15 residues long. This CDR3 reads CSVTPPVGLNTEAFF. CDR3 sequence (DNA): TGCAGCGTTACCCCCCCCGTGGGCCTGAACACTGAAGCTTTCTTT.